This TCR beta chain was found in a study of blood T cell repertoires in COVID-19. Study-level background: COVID-19 samples collected from the United States, Italy and Spain covered acute and convalescent phases.

The V and J ends lost 0 bases and 4 bases respectively, with 7 bases between them. CDR1 and CDR2 (germline): LGHNA, YSLEER. The CDR3 has 14 amino acids. In the authors' workflow: Nucleated cell number was recorded as an estimate derived from reference gene primer amplification. The data were produced by immunoSEQ multiplex PCR, yet TCRdb's version contains in-frame clones alone and is incomplete. V, J and clone size were drawn from that table, and D and trimming were deduced from the DNA. In the table there are tens of thousands of clones, 77% of which are singletons. This chain uses TRBV4-3 with TRBJ1-3; D is unresolved. Source material: peripheral blood. This receptor was identified in a human donor in a cohort sampled during active COVID-19. DNA of the CDR3: TGCGCCAGCAGCCAAGAGAACAGAGGAAACACCATATATTTT. Amino acid sequence: CASSQENRGNTIYF.